The rows below give T cell receptor beta chains drawn from one sample of a study of OX40 agonist ivuxolimab in advanced cancers. Measured with immunoSEQ multiplex PCR; TCRdb has only the in-frame clones, and not every one. The sample consists of approximately 59,000 clones, over 70% of them appearing once. The specimen comprised CD4+ or CD8+ T cells sorted from blood, sampled in a trial of the OX40 agonist ivuxolimab. Receptors were obtained from an adult with an advanced solid tumor such as melanoma, head and neck, liver or kidney cancer. Each CDR3 is given with its conserved first and last residue. D genes are given only for firm matches. Size tells how often a clone was seen (once, few, many) or the class of an expanded clone, and some rows leave it out.

j_call v_call d_call clone_size cdr3_nt cdr3_aa
TRBJ2-5 TRBV5-1 . few TGCGCCAGCAGCCAGGGCCACTTCGGGGAGACCCAGTACTTC CASSQGHFGETQYF
TRBJ2-5 TRBV28 . . TGTGCCAGCAGGGAGGAGGGCGTGGAGACCCAGTACTTC CASREEGVETQYF
TRBJ2-2 TRBV29-1 . . TGCAGCGTTGCCGGGACGCCTGCGAACACCGGGGAGCTGTTTTTT CSVAGTPANTGELFF
TRBJ2-1 TRBV11-2 . . TGTGCCGGGGCTGAGGCGGGATCAAGTGAGCAGTTCTTC CAGAEAGSSEQFF
TRBJ1-2 TRBV6-5 . . TGTGCCAGCAGTTACCATTCAACGACCAGCGGAAATGGCTACACCTTC CASSYHSTTSGNGYTF
TRBJ2-3 TRBV29-1 . few TGCAGCGTTGAAATGGACACAGATACGCAGTATTTT CSVEMDTDTQYF
TRBJ2-7 TRBV15 . . TGTGCCACCAGCAGAGATTGGCTACTCAAGCAGTACTTC CATSRDWLLKQYF
TRBJ2-7 TRBV6-4 TRBD1 . TGTGCCAGCAAGGGACCCGGGACAGGGACGTACGAGCAGTACTTC CASKGPGTGTYEQYF
TRBJ1-4 TRBV13 . . TGTGCCAGCAGCGCCCAGGGCTTTAATGAAAAACTGTTTTTT CASSAQGFNEKLFF
TRBJ2-5 TRBV5-4 TRBD2 once TGTGCCAGCAGCCCCGGGGGACTAGCGGGTTCTATCTCCTACTTC CASSPGGLAGSISYF
TRBJ2-5 TRBV29-1 . . TGCAGCGTTGATCGGTTCCGAGAGACTCAGTACTTC CSVDRFRETQYF
TRBJ2-7 TRBV5-4 TRBD2 . TGTGCCAGCAGCCTATTTGGCGGGAGTTACGAGCAGTACTTC CASSLFGGSYEQYF
TRBJ1-3 TRBV7-9 . . TGTGCCAGCAGCTTAACCTCGAGCTCTGGAAACACCATATATTTT CASSLTSSSGNTIYF
TRBJ1-1 TRBV6-5 . . TGTGCCAGCAAACGACGGAACACTGAAGCTTTCTTT CASKRRNTEAFF
TRBJ1-2 TRBV29-1 TRBD1 . TGCAGCATATTCTCGGACAGGGGAGGTTATGGCTACACCTTC CSIFSDRGGYGYTF
TRBJ2-5 TRBV2 . . TGTGCCAGCAGTGGTCAGGGGATGTTGGAGACCCAGTACTTC CASSGQGMLETQYF
TRBJ2-7 TRBV29-1 . . TGCAGCGTTGAAGATGACACGTCCTACGAGCAGTACTTC CSVEDDTSYEQYF
TRBJ2-5 TRBV7-2 TRBD2 . TGTGCCAGCGGGCGGCTAGCGGGAGGAGGTCAAGAGACCCAGTACTTC CASGRLAGGGQETQYF
TRBJ2-2 TRBV4-1 TRBD2 . TGCGCCAGCAGCCAAGTCGGTCTAGCGGACACCGGGGAGCTGTTTTTT CASSQVGLADTGELFF
TRBJ1-1 TRBV12-5 . few TGTGCTAGTGGTTTGGGACAGCAAAACACTGAAGCTTTCTTT CASGLGQQNTEAFF
TRBJ2-2 TRBV9 . . TGTGCCAGCAGCCCGCGACAGGCGAACACCGGGGAGCTGTTTTTT CASSPRQANTGELFF
TRBJ1-2 TRBV5-4 . . TGTGCCAGCAGTCCAGGGACTACTAACTATGGCTACACCTTC CASSPGTTNYGYTF
TRBJ2-7 TRBV18 . . TGTGCCAGCTCACCGAGGGGCGTAAGAAGCTCCTACGAGCAGTACTTC CASSPRGVRSSYEQYF
TRBJ1-4 TRBV28 . . TGTGCCAGCAATGTCCCCGGGCGGAGTGGGGAAAAACTGTTTTTT CASNVPGRSGEKLFF
TRBJ2-1 TRBV2 . . TGTGCCAGCAGTGAATACAGGGTTGCTGAGCAGTTCTTC CASSEYRVAEQFF
TRBJ2-1 TRBV5-1 TRBD1 . TGCGCCAGCAGCTCATCCGGGACAGGCTACAATGAGCAGTTCTTC CASSSSGTGYNEQFF
TRBJ2-5 TRBV5-4 TRBD1 . TGTGCCAGCAGCCCGATTGTGGGACAGGGGGCTTCTGAGACCCAGTACTTC CASSPIVGQGASETQYF
TRBJ1-1 TRBV14 . . TGTGCCAGCAGCCAAGTCTTGGGCGCTGAAGCTTTCTTT CASSQVLGAEAFF
TRBJ2-3 TRBV18 TRBD2 . TGTGCCAGCCGTCGTAGGCCTAGCGGGAGTTATGGAGATACGCAGTATTTT CASRRRPSGSYGDTQYF
TRBJ2-1 TRBV19 TRBD2 . TGTGCCAGTAGTAGTTATGGGCTAGCGGAAACATACAATGAGCAGTTCTTC CASSSYGLAETYNEQFF
TRBJ1-5 TRBV7-9 . . TGTGCCAGCAGCTTCGCGGGGGCCGACAATCAGCCCCAGCATTTT CASSFAGADNQPQHF
TRBJ2-1 TRBV10-3 . . TGTGCCATCGGGGGGACGGATGAGCAGTTCTTC CAIGGTDEQFF
TRBJ1-1 TRBV6-5 . once TGTGCCAGCAGTTACTCGGCGGGAGGTCCCGCCGAAGCTTTCTTT CASSYSAGGPAEAFF